This T cell receptor beta chain stems from a study of cytomegalovirus exposure and HLA in healthy donors. On this clone itself: The antigen is unknown.

General study points: Previously analyzed data showed that most TCR beta V segments were productive at a frequency of about 87% or about 30%. TCR beta sequences reportedly predicted the HLA-A and HLA-B alleles of most subjects accurately. The authors later linked a missense DCLRE1C variant to TCR beta V- and J-gene trimming.

PCR was performed using 60 Vbeta and 13 Jbeta primers. Here immunoSEQ multiplex PCR was the method, and the copy in TCRdb shows in-frame clones only, minus some. The data contain about 190,000 clones, 75% to 90% of them singletons. This CDR3 comprises 13 residues. Germline V gene sequence: CDR1 SQVTM, CDR2 ANQGSEA. This clonotype was sampled from a man aged 35-49 years in good health and CMV-seropositive. This chain uses TRBV29-1 with TRBJ2-5; 8 bases map to TRBD1. Judging by the DNA end, TRBJ2-7 fits better; the J call may be wrong. The specimen was PBMCs. The chain's CDR3 is CSVDGQGAYEQYF. CDR3 DNA: TGCAGCGTTGACGGGCAGGGGGCTTACGAGCAGTACTTC.